A single sample gave rise to the 21 T cell receptor beta chains below, sequenced in a study of PD-1 blockade in classical Hodgkin lymphoma. Generated by immunoSEQ multiplex PCR, the TCRdb table keeps only in-frame clones and is missing some. This table has about 24,000 clones, about 80% appearing once. All the patients suffered relapse after autologous stem cell transplantation, and brentuximab vedotin exposure differed. Here the sequenced sample was peripheral blood mononuclear cells (PBMCs), taken before the second cycle of nivolumab. The receptors come from a human donor with classical Hodgkin lymphoma.

The count of this clone is one. This CDR3 reads CASTGQGATEAFF. As DNA, the CDR3 is TGTGCCAGTACTGGACAGGGGGCCACTGAAGCTTTCTTT. This sequence joins TRBV25-1 and TRBJ1-1; TRBD1 agrees at 11 bases. Losses at the gene ends were 9 bases for V and 4 bases for J; bases not matched to a gene: 4. This CDR3 has 13 amino acids. Germline CDR1 and CDR2: MGHDK and SYGVNS.

DNA for the CDR3: TGTGCCAGTACCTCATGGGGGGATTACACTGAAGCTTTCTTT. Protein product: CASTSWGDYTEAFF. The chain employs TRBV19 and TRBJ1-1; a possible D gene is TRBD1 (5 bases). The CDR3 length is 14 residues. Trimming took 7 bases from V and 3 from J, leaving 15 bases between them. CDR1 and CDR2 from the germline V gene are LNHDA and SQIVND (reference sequence). The full variable domain, in which reference TRBV19 and TRBJ1-1 provide the parts outside the CDR3, is DGGITQSPKYLFRKEGQNVTLSCEQNLNHDAMYWYRQDPGQGLRLIYYSQIVNDFQKGDIAEGYSVSREKKESFPLTVTSAQKNPTAFYLCASTSWGDYTEAFFGQGTRLTVV.

In its sample, this clone was seen once. V is TRBV9 and J is TRBJ2-4; D may be TRBD1 or TRBD2 (5 bases each). Trimming removed 0 bases from V and 8 bases from J, with 15 bases in between. This CDR3 contains 15 residues. The germline V gene encodes CDR1 SGDLS and CDR2 YYNGEE. The CDR3: CASSVGGTQRDIQYF. As DNA, the CDR3 is TGTGCCAGCAGCGTAGGGGGCACTCAGAGGGACATTCAGTACTTC.

The chain joins TRBV9 to TRBJ2-5; TRBD1 agrees at 9 bases. Germline V gene data show CDR1 as SGDLS and CDR2 as YYNGEE. The junction had 2 bases not matched to a gene; V was cut back by 0 bases and J by 5 bases. This CDR3 comprises 14 residues. CDR3 sequence (DNA): TGTGCCAGCAGCGTAGGACAGGGGGTTGAGACCCAGTACTTC. It specifies CASSVGQGVETQYF.

V and J are TRBV28 and TRBJ1-5; weak D call: TRBD1 (6 bases). The CDR3 covers 15 residues. The germline gives CDR1 MDHEN, CDR2 SYDVKM. Deletions cut 1 base from V and 7 bases from J, with 14 bases between. CDR3 in amino acids: CASSLSTGSGQPQHF. The CDR3 DNA reads TGTGCCAGCAGTTTATCGACAGGCTCGGGGCAGCCCCAGCATTTT. The full variable domain, with the rest looked up from reference TRBV28 and TRBJ1-5, is DVKVTQSSRYLVKRTGEKVFLECVQDMDHENMFWYRQDPGLGLRLIYFSYDVKMKEKGDIPEGYSVSREKKERFSLILESASTNQTSMYLCASSLSTGSGQPQHFGDGTRLSIL.

The CDR3: CASKRDYSGNTIYF. In DNA, the CDR3 is TGCGCCAGCAAAAGGGACTACTCTGGAAACACCATATATTTT. The chain joins TRBV10-1 to TRBJ1-3, with D maybe TRBD1 (5 bases). This CDR3 is built from 14 residues. V was cut by 7 bases and J by 0 bases, with 10 bases left in between. CDR1 and CDR2 (germline): WNHNN, SYGVQD (reference sequence).

This clone was counted a few times. Other DNA sequences in this specimen translate into the identical CDR3. DNA of the CDR3: TGCGCCAGCAGCCCCGGGACAGGGGCTTCCGAGACCCAGTACTTC. Protein sequence: CASSPGTGASETQYF. V gene TRBV5-1 combines with J gene TRBJ2-5, with 10 bases matching TRBD1. Germline assignment: CDR1 SGHRS and CDR2 YFSETQ. This CDR3 has 15 residues. J gave up 5 bases and V 4 bases, and 8 bases lay outside the gene matches.

The rearrangement links TRBV28 to TRBJ1-5; 8 bases match TRBD1. V shed 6 bases and J 3 bases; nucleotides not matched to a gene: 7. Germline loops: CDR1 MDHEN, CDR2 SYDVKM. The CDR3 loop spans 15 amino acids. The CDR3 loop is CASRPTGAFNQPQHF. The DNA for the CDR3 is TGTGCCAGCAGACCGACAGGGGCGTTCAATCAGCCCCAGCATTTT.

V and J are TRBV7-2 and TRBJ2-7; TRBD2 aligns across 11 bases. V gave up 6 bases and J gave up 2 bases; unmatched junction bases: 6. CDR3 length: 15 residues. Germline-derived CDR1 and CDR2 are SGHTA and FQGNSA. The CDR3 sequence: CASSRSSGGPYEQYF. The CDR3 DNA follows: TGTGCCAGCAGTAGATCTAGCGGGGGGCCCTACGAGCAGTACTTC.

This rearrangement joins TRBV4-1 to TRBJ2-7, with TRBD2 identical over 9 bases. Germline values: CDR1 MGHRA, CDR2 YSYEKL. The CDR3 runs to 15 residues. J lost 7 bases, V lost 4 bases, and 11 bases had no gene match. CDR3 in amino acids: CASSLAPLTSGEQYF. CDR3 in DNA: TGCGCCAGCAGCCTAGCGCCCCTGACTAGCGGTGAGCAGTACTTC.

The chain uses TRBV4-2 and TRBJ2-1; 9 bases agree with TRBD2. The junction had 8 bases not matched to a gene; V was cut back by 4 bases and J by 7 bases. CDR1 is LGHNA and CDR2 is YNFKEQ in the germline V gene. The CDR3 is 15 amino acids. The CDR3: CASSPVGREGNEQFF. CDR3 bases: TGTGCCAGCAGCCCCGTGGGGCGGGAGGGGAATGAGCAGTTCTTC.

The rearrangement joins TRBV10-3 to TRBJ2-3; D might be TRBD2 (5 bases). Germline lookup yields CDR1 ENHRY and CDR2 SYGVKD. V shed 5 bases and J shed 0 bases, with 21 bases lying between them. The CDR3 sequence is 18 residues long. CDR3 loop: CAISPATGPRTSTDTQYF. The CDR3, as DNA: TGTGCCATCAGTCCCGCAACCGGGCCACGGACTAGCACAGATACGCAGTATTTT.

The chain employs TRBV2 and TRBJ2-5, with 10 bases fitting TRBD1. The DNA end is a closer match to TRBJ2-7, so the J assignment may be wrong. The germline V gene encodes CDR1 SNHLY and CDR2 FYNNEI. The CDR3 runs 14 residues. The CDR3 region has the DNA TGTGCCAGCAGAACCGGGACAGGGGTTTACGAGCAGTACTTC. Translation: CASRTGTGVYEQYF.

This clone was picked up one time. The chain is built from TRBV4-3 and TRBJ2-7; TRBD1 aligns across 9 bases. J gave up 4 bases and V 4 bases, and 5 bases lay outside the gene matches. Germline V gene sequence: CDR1 LGHNA, CDR2 YSLEER. The length of the CDR3 is 14 residues. Here the CDR3 DNA reads TGCGCCAGCAGCCTGGGACAGGGAACTTACGAGCAGTACTTC. It is translated as CASSLGQGTYEQYF.

The chain couples TRBV2 to TRBJ2-7; weak D call: TRBD1 (5 bases). The germline V gene encodes CDR1 SNHLY and CDR2 FYNNEI. Trimming left V 4 bases short and J 3 bases short, with 13 bases between. CDR3 length: 14 amino acids. The CDR3 DNA sequence: TGTGCCAGCAGTGGGCAGGGAAACCGCTACGAGCAGTACTTC. Amino acids: CASSGQGNRYEQYF.

The genes are TRBV4-1 and TRBJ1-1, with TRBD1 matching over 9 bases. V was clipped by 4 bases and J by 3 bases; unmatched bases: 3. The germline V gene has CDR1 MGHRA and CDR2 YSYEKL. The length of the CDR3 is 14 residues. The CDR3 DNA follows: TGCGCCAGCAGCCGACAGGGGGTTGACACTGAAGCTTTCTTT. It is translated as CASSRQGVDTEAFF.

The rearrangement links TRBV5-1 to TRBJ1-1; D is possibly TRBD1 (5 bases). V was cut by 0 bases and J by 1 base, with 10 bases left in between. The germline V gene has CDR1 SGHRS and CDR2 YFSETQ. This CDR3 spans 15 amino acids. DNA for the CDR3: TGCGCCAGCAGCTTGGCGGGGACGGGGAACACTGAAGCTTTCTTT. Amino acids: CASSLAGTGNTEAFF.

The rearrangement uses TRBV2 and TRBJ1-1; 10 bases are shared with TRBD1. This CDR3 spans 14 amino acids. V lost 1 base, J lost 4 bases, and 0 bases stayed unmatched. The germline CDR1 and CDR2 sequences are SNHLY and FYNNEI. The CDR3 region has the DNA TGTGCCAGCAGTGAAGGGACAGGGGGCACTGAAGCTTTCTTT. The encoded protein is CASSEGTGGTEAFF. The entire variable domain, with the rest obtained from reference TRBV2 and TRBJ1-1, is as follows: EPEVTQTPSHQVTQMGQEVILRCVPISNHLYFYWYRQILGQKVEFLVSFYNNEISEKSEIFDDQFSVERPDGSNFTLKIRSTKLEDSAMYFCASSEGTGGTEAFFGQGTRLTVV.

This clone was seen a handful of times. V gene TRBV28 combines with J gene TRBJ1-1, with 8 bases fitting TRBD1. Germline assignment: CDR1 MDHEN and CDR2 SYDVKM. This CDR3 has 14 amino acids. With V trimmed by 6 bases and J by 5 bases, 8 bases remained unmatched. The CDR3 DNA is TGTGCCAGCAGGTGGACAGGGTGGGATACTGAAGCTTTCTTT. It codes for CASRWTGWDTEAFF.

The V gene is TRBV9, the J gene TRBJ2-1; TRBD2 aligns across 7 bases. V shed 7 bases and J 4 bases; nucleotides not matched to a gene: 8. Germline CDR1 SGDLS, CDR2 YYNGEE. The CDR3 is 14 residues long. The CDR3, as DNA: TGTGCCAGCGCTAGCGGCGCCCCTTACAATGAGCAGTTCTTC. It specifies CASASGAPYNEQFF.

The chain carries TRBV5-4 and TRBJ2-2; TRBD2 matches at 8 bases. V was pared by 7 bases and J by 3 bases, with 5 bases of the junction left unmatched. From germline, CDR1 is SGHNT and CDR2 YYREEE (reference sequence). This CDR3 is built from 14 residues. CDR3 DNA sequence: TGTGCCAGCGCGACTAGCGTGCACACCGGGGAGCTGTTTTTT. It is translated as CASATSVHTGELFF.